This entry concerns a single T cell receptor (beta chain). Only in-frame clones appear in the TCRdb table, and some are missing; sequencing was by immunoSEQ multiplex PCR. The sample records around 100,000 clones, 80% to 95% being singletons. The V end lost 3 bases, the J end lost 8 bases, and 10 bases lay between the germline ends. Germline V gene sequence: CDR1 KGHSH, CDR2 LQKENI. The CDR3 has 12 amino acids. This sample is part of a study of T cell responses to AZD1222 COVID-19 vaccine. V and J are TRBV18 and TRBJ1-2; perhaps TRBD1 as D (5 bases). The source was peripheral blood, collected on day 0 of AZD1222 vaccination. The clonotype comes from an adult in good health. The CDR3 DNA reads TGTGCCAGCTCACCTTCCCAGGGAGGCTACACCTTC. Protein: CASSPSQGGYTF. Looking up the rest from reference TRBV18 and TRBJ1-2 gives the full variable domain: NAGVMQNPRHLVRRRGQEARLRCSPMKGHSHVYWYRQLPEEGLKFMVYLQKENIIDESGMPKERFSAEFPKEGPSILRIQQVVRGDSAAYFCASSPSQGGYTFGSGTRLTVV.